The rows below give T cell receptor beta chains drawn from one sample of a study of beta chain features in type 1 diabetes. Sequencing was performed with immunoSEQ multiplex PCR; in TCRdb, only in-frame clones are kept and a portion is missing. The sample records some 15,000 clones, approximately 71% being singletons. Input material: Tregs from blood. Source of these receptors: a man in his thirties or forties with type 1 diabetes. The CDR3 runs from the conserved cysteine through the conserved F or W. The D gene is left open where the match is weak. Clone size is given for some rows only: seen once, a few or many times, or a class if the clone is expanded.

d_gene	abundance	v_gene	j_gene	CDR3nt	CDR3aa
TRBD2	.	TRBV27	TRBJ2-4	TGTGCCGACGGGGGGTTAGCCAAAAACATTCAGTACTTC	CADGGLAKNIQYF
.	.	TRBV19	TRBJ2-2	TGTGCCAGTAGTATCTCAGTGAACACCGGGGAGCTGTTTTTT	CASSISVNTGELFF
TRBD2	.	TRBV6-5	TRBJ2-5	TGTGCCAGCAGTTACGGGGTAGCGGGAGGGCAAGAGACCCAGTACTTC	CASSYGVAGGQETQYF
.	.	TRBV7-6	TRBJ2-1	TGTGCCAGCAGTTTACTCTTGGAGCAGTTCTTC	CASSLLLEQFF
TRBD2	.	TRBV14	TRBJ2-1	TGTGCCAGCAGGATTAGCGGGAGTGGCAATGAGCAGTTCTTC	CASRISGSGNEQFF
.	.	TRBV2	TRBJ1-1	TGTGCCAGCAGTGGGGCAGGGAATACGGTCGCTGAAGCTTTCTTT	CASSGAGNTVAEAFF
.	.	TRBV19	TRBJ2-7	TGTGCCAGTAGTATAGAGACAGACTACGAGCAGTACTTC	CASSIETDYEQYF
.	.	TRBV6-1	TRBJ2-7	TGTGCCAGCTCCGGGACTCGGCAGTACTTC	CASSGTRQYF
.	.	TRBV9	TRBJ2-5	TGTGCCAGCAGCGTAGCCCCTCCGCAGTACTTC	CASSVAPPQYF
.	.	TRBV19	TRBJ1-5	TGTGCCAGTAGTATAGGTCTTCAGCCCCAGCATTTT	CASSIGLQPQHF
.	once	TRBV11-2	TRBJ1-1	TGTGCCAGCAGCCCCACGGACACGAACACTGAAGCTTTCTTT	CASSPTDTNTEAFF
.	few	TRBV10-3	TRBJ1-2	TGTGCCATCACTTCTGACAGATACTATGGCTACACCTTC	CAITSDRYYGYTF
TRBD2	.	TRBV15	TRBJ2-5	TGTGCCACCAGCAGAGAAAGGGCTAGCGGGAGGCCCGAGGGTCGTAGAGAGACCCAGTACTTC	CATSRERASGRPEGRRETQYF
TRBD2	.	TRBV7-6	TRBJ2-3	TGTGCCAGCAGCCAAAGCGGGGCTAGCACAGATACGCAGTATTTT	CASSQSGASTDTQYF
TRBD1	.	TRBV18	TRBJ1-5	TGTGCCAGCTCACCTGACAGGGGCAGCAATCAGCCCCAGCATTTT	CASSPDRGSNQPQHF
.	.	TRBV6-6	TRBJ1-1	TGTGCCAGCAGTTACGACGGGGGGAATACTGAAGCTTTCTTT	CASSYDGGNTEAFF
.	.	TRBV20-1	TRBJ1-2	TGCAGTGCTAGGGGGGCCTATGGCTACACCTTC	CSARGAYGYTF
TRBD1	.	TRBV19	TRBJ2-2	TGTGCCAGTAGAGGACAGGGCGAGGTCGGGGAGCTGTTTTTT	CASRGQGEVGELFF
TRBD1	.	TRBV5-6	TRBJ1-2	TGTGCCAGCAGCCCAACATTGACAGGGTCAGGATATGGCTACACCTTC	CASSPTLTGSGYGYTF
TRBD1	.	TRBV5-1	TRBJ1-2	TGCGCCAGCAGCTTCGATGGACAGGCGGTCTACACCTTC	CASSFDGQAVYTF
.	once	TRBV6-5	TRBJ2-5	TGTGCCAGCAGTTCCCCGGGACTGTGGGGAGAGACCCAGTACTTC	CASSSPGLWGETQYF
TRBD1	few	TRBV7-9	TRBJ1-5	TGTGCCAGCAGCTTGGGACAGGACTCCGATCAGCCCCAGCATTTT	CASSLGQDSDQPQHF
.	.	TRBV7-9	TRBJ2-1	TGTGCCAGCAGCTCCAACAGGCCCTCGCACAATGAGCAGTTCTTC	CASSSNRPSHNEQFF
.	.	TRBV5-1	TRBJ2-7	TGCGCCAGCAGCTCAGGGTCTGGACTATACGAGCAGTACTTC	CASSSGSGLYEQYF
.	.	TRBV4-1	TRBJ2-7	TGCGCCAGCAGCTTCCGACGGGGTTACGAGCAGTACTTC	CASSFRRGYEQYF
.	once	TRBV28	TRBJ1-6	TGTGCCAGCAGTTCCGGGTCGGGCTATAATTCACCCCTCCACTTT	CASSSGSGYNSPLHF
TRBD2	.	TRBV7-9	TRBJ2-7	TGTGCCAGCAGCTTAACCTACCTCTCAGCGGGAGCCGACGAGCAGTACTTC	CASSLTYLSAGADEQYF
.	.	TRBV7-9	TRBJ1-1	TGTGCCAGCAGCCTACAGGAGAACACTGAAGCTTTCTTT	CASSLQENTEAFF
.	.	TRBV18	TRBJ1-1	TGTGCCAGCTCACAGACAGAGAACACTGAAGCTTTCTTT	CASSQTENTEAFF
TRBD2	.	TRBV5-1	TRBJ2-3	TGCGCCAGCAGCTTGGCGGTAGCGGGGACTGATACGCAGTATTTT	CASSLAVAGTDTQYF
TRBD1	.	TRBV7-2	TRBJ2-6	TGTGCCAGCAGCTTTATTAGACAGGGGGCTGTGGCTGGGGCCAACGTCCTGACTTTC	CASSFIRQGAVAGANVLTF